These T cell receptor beta chains were read from a single sample in a study of spatial heterogeneity in lung cancer. From the 5' RACE reads, TCRdb called clonotypes with MiXCR, one entry per CDR3 protein. The data show 55,000 to 75,000 distinct CDR3 sequences, with approximately 8.9% seen just once and under 2.5% held by the top ten. Source: PBMCs, taken at follow-up. These receptors all stem from a female donor with early-stage non-small cell lung cancer. The CDR3 runs from the conserved cysteine through the conserved F or W. Fields, in order: J gene, D gene, clone size, V gene, CDR3 DNA, CDR3 protein. A D gene is named only where the DNA matches it firmly. For some rows the clone size is stated as once, few or many, or as a class when expanded; others skip it.

j_gene: TRBJ2-5
d_gene: TRBD1
abundance: many
v_gene: TRBV19
CDR3nt: TGTGCCAGTAGTATAAACCGACAGGGCCAGACCCAGTACTTC
CDR3aa: CASSINRQGQTQYF

j_gene: TRBJ2-7
d_gene: TRBD2
abundance: once
v_gene: TRBV30
CDR3nt: TGTGCCTGGAGTCGGATACGGGGGACTAGCGGGACTAAGGCCCCCTACGAGCAGTACTTC
CDR3aa: CAWSRIRGTSGTKAPYEQYF

j_gene: TRBJ1-6
d_gene: NA
abundance: few
v_gene: TRBV29-1
CDR3nt: TGCAGCGTTGAGTTGGCCCTGGGTTCACCCCTCCACTTT
CDR3aa: CSVELALGSPLHF

j_gene: TRBJ2-2
d_gene: TRBD2
abundance: NA
v_gene: TRBV2
CDR3nt: TGTGCCAGCAAGTCCCCTAGCGGGAGTGGCGGGGAGCTGTTTTTT
CDR3aa: CASKSPSGSGGELFF

j_gene: TRBJ2-3
d_gene: NA
abundance: medium-sized
v_gene: TRBV12-3/TRBV12-4
CDR3nt: TGTGCCAGCAGTACCGGTGGTACGCAGTATTTT
CDR3aa: CASSTGGTQYF

j_gene: TRBJ1-2
d_gene: TRBD1
abundance: NA
v_gene: TRBV7-9
CDR3nt: TGTGCCAGCAGCGCCCGACAGGGAAATGGCTACACCTTC
CDR3aa: CASSARQGNGYTF

j_gene: TRBJ2-1
d_gene: NA
abundance: many
v_gene: TRBV14
CDR3nt: TGTGCCAGCAGCCCGGACAGTTACAATGAGCAGTTCTTC
CDR3aa: CASSPDSYNEQFF

j_gene: TRBJ2-7
d_gene: NA
abundance: many
v_gene: TRBV7-2
CDR3nt: TGTGCCAGCAGCCGCGGGACAGATTACGCTACGGAACAGTACTTC
CDR3aa: CASSRGTDYATEQYF

j_gene: TRBJ2-5
d_gene: TRBD1
abundance: few
v_gene: TRBV6-2/TRBV6-3
CDR3nt: TGTGCCAGCAGTCGGGACAGCCAACGGGGAGAGACCCAGTACTTC
CDR3aa: CASSRDSQRGETQYF

j_gene: TRBJ2-5
d_gene: TRBD1
abundance: many
v_gene: TRBV2
CDR3nt: TGTGCCAGCCCAGGGACAGGTAGAGAGACCCAGTACTTC
CDR3aa: CASPGTGRETQYF

j_gene: TRBJ1-1
d_gene: NA
abundance: many
v_gene: TRBV14
CDR3nt: TGTGCCAGCAGCCAAGAGCGGGGGGGGTCAACGGCTTTCTTT
CDR3aa: CASSQERGGSTAFF

j_gene: TRBJ2-1
d_gene: NA
abundance: few
v_gene: TRBV15
CDR3nt: TGTGCCACCAGCAGGCTAGGAGCTGGTTGGAATGAGCAGTTCTTC
CDR3aa: CATSRLGAGWNEQFF

j_gene: TRBJ2-7
d_gene: TRBD1
abundance: NA
v_gene: TRBV11-3
CDR3nt: TGTGCCAGCAGCCTCCAACAGGGGGCGATGGGGGAGCAGTACTTC
CDR3aa: CASSLQQGAMGEQYF

j_gene: TRBJ1-3
d_gene: NA
abundance: many
v_gene: TRBV12-3/TRBV12-4
CDR3nt: TGTGCCAGCAGGACCTCAAATCCGCGGAACACCATATATTTT
CDR3aa: CASRTSNPRNTIYF

j_gene: TRBJ2-3
d_gene: TRBD2
abundance: few
v_gene: TRBV5-1
CDR3nt: TGCGCCAGCAGCTTGCGTTGGGACTATAACACAGATACGCAGTATTTT
CDR3aa: CASSLRWDYNTDTQYF

j_gene: TRBJ2-3
d_gene: NA
abundance: many
v_gene: TRBV20-1
CDR3nt: TGCAGTGGAGACTCCACAGATACGCAGTATTTT
CDR3aa: CSGDSTDTQYF

j_gene: TRBJ2-1
d_gene: NA
abundance: many
v_gene: TRBV10-3
CDR3nt: TGTGCCATCAGTGCGGGAGCCCTCGGAGATGAGCAGTTCTTC
CDR3aa: CAISAGALGDEQFF

j_gene: TRBJ2-7
d_gene: NA
abundance: many
v_gene: TRBV5-6
CDR3nt: TGTGCCAGCAGCTTGGTTGAGGAGCCGCAGTACTTC
CDR3aa: CASSLVEEPQYF

j_gene: TRBJ2-5
d_gene: NA
abundance: NA
v_gene: TRBV3-1
CDR3nt: TGTGCCAGCAGCCAAGATCTTGTGGGAGGAGGAGAGACCCAGTACTTC
CDR3aa: CASSQDLVGGGETQYF

j_gene: TRBJ2-7
d_gene: NA
abundance: NA
v_gene: TRBV3-1
CDR3nt: TGTGCCAGCAGTCCGCTTGAGACCGTGTCCTACGAGCAGTACTTC
CDR3aa: CASSPLETVSYEQYF

j_gene: TRBJ1-2
d_gene: TRBD1
abundance: NA
v_gene: TRBV7-2
CDR3nt: TGTGCCAGCAGCTTAGTGTCACAGGGGGCCGGCTACACCTTC
CDR3aa: CASSLVSQGAGYTF

j_gene: TRBJ1-1
d_gene: TRBD1
abundance: many
v_gene: TRBV7-8
CDR3nt: TGTGCCAGCAGCTTTAGGAGGACAGGGGGCACTGAAGCTTTCTTT
CDR3aa: CASSFRRTGGTEAFF

j_gene: TRBJ1-1
d_gene: NA
abundance: once
v_gene: TRBV3-1
CDR3nt: TGTGCCAGCAGCCAAACGGGGTCTAACACTGAAGCTTTCTTT
CDR3aa: CASSQTGSNTEAFF

j_gene: TRBJ2-2
d_gene: NA
abundance: few
v_gene: TRBV28
CDR3nt: TGTGCCAGCAGTCCCGCAGGCTCAGCTTTTGGCACCGGGGAGCTGTTTTTT
CDR3aa: CASSPAGSAFGTGELFF